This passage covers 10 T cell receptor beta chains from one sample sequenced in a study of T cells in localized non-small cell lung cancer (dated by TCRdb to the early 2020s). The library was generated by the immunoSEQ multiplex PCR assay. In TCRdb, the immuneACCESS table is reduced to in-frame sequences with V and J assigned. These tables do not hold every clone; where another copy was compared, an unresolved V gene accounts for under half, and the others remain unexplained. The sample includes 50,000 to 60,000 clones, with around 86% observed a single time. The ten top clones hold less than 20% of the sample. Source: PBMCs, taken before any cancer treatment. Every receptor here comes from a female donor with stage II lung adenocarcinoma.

The CDR3 DNA sequence: TGTGCCAGCTCAGACAGGGGTTCTAATGAAAAACTGTTTTTT. Translated: CASSDRGSNEKLFF. The V gene is TRBV18, the J gene TRBJ1-4; TRBD1 matches 8 bases. This CDR3 comprises 14 residues. Trimming removed 5 bases from V and 3 bases from J; junction bases left unmatched: 2. The V gene's germline CDR1 is KGHSH and CDR2 LQKENI.

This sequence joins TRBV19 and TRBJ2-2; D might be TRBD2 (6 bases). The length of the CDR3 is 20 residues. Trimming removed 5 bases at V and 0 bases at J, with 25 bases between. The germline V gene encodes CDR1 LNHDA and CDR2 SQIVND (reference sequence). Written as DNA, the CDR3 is TGTGCCAGTAGTGATAGATTTCGGGGGAATAGAGGCTCGAACACCGGGGAGCTGTTTTTT. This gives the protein CASSDRFRGNRGSNTGELFF.

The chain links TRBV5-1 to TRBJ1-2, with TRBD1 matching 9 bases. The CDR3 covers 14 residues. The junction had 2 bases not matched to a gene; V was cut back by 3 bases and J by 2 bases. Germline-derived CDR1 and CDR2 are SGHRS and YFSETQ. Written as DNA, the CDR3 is TGCGCCAGCAGCTGGACAGGGGAGAACTATGGCTACACCTTC. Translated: CASSWTGENYGYTF.

CDR3 nucleotides: TGTGCCAGCAGCTTACGGACAGGTTGGAACACTGAAGCTTTCTTT. It translates to CASSLRTGWNTEAFF. The chain uses TRBV7-9 and TRBJ1-1, with 7 bases lining up with TRBD1. Germline lookup yields CDR1 SEHNR and CDR2 FQNEAQ (reference sequence). V lost 2 bases to trimming and J lost 1 base; unmatched junction nucleotides: 4. This CDR3 comprises 15 residues.

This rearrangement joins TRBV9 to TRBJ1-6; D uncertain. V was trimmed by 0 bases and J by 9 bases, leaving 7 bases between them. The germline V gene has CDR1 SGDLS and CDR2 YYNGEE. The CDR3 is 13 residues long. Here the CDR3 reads CASSVEPFSPLHF. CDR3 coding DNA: TGTGCCAGCAGCGTAGAGCCATTTTCACCCCTCCACTTT.

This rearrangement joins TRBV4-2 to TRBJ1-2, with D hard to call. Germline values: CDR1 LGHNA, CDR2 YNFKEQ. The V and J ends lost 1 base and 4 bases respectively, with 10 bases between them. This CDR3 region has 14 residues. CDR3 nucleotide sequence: TGTGCCAGCAGCCAAGTCCTAGATTCCTATGGCTACACCTTC. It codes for CASSQVLDSYGYTF.

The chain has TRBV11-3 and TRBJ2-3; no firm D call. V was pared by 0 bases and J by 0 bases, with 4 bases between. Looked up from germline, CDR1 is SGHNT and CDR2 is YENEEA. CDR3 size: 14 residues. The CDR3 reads CASSLDGSTDTQYF. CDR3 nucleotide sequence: TGTGCCAGCAGCTTAGACGGTAGCACAGATACGCAGTATTTT.

This chain's CDR3 is CASSLSLQLNEQFF. The CDR3, as DNA: TGTGCCAGCAGTTTATCGCTCCAATTGAATGAGCAGTTCTTC. The rearrangement joins TRBV27 to TRBJ2-1; no definite D call. Germline V gene data show CDR1 as MNHEY and CDR2 as SMNVEV (reference sequence). The CDR3 runs 14 residues. Trimming left V 0 bases short and J 7 bases short, with 10 bases between.

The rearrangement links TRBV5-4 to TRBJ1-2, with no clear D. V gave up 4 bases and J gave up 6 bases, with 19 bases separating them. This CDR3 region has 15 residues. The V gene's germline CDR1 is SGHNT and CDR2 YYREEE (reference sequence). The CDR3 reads CASSADLRRPNGYTF. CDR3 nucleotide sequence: TGTGCCAGCAGCGCGGACCTCAGGCGACCGAATGGCTACACCTTC.

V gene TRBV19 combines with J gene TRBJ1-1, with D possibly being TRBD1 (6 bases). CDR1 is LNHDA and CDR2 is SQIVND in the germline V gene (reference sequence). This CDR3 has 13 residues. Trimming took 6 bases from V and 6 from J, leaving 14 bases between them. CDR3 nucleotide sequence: TGTGCCAGTAGCGGGACAAGGCTTTCTGAAGCTTTCTTT. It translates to CASSGTRLSEAFF.